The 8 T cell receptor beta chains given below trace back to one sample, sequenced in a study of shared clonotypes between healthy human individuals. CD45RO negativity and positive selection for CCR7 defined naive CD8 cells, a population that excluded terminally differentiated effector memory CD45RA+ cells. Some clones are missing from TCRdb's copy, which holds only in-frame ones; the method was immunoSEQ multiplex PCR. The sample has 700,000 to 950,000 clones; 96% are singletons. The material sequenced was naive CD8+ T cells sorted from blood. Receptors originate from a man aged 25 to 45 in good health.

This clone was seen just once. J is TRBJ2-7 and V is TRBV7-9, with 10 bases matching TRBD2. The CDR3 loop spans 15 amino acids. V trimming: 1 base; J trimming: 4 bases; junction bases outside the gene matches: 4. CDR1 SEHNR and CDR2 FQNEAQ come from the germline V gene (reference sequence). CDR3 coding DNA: TGTGCCAGCAGCTTAGTGGCTAGCGGGAGATACGAGCAGTACTTC. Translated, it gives CASSLVASGRYEQYF.

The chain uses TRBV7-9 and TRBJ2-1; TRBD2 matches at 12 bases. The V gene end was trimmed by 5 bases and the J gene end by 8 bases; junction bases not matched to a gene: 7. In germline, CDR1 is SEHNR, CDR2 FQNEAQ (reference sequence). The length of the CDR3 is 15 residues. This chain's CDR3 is CASSELAGGSDEQFF. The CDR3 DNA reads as TGTGCCAGCAGCGAACTAGCGGGAGGAAGCGATGAGCAGTTCTTC. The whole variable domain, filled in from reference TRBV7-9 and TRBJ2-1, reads DTGVSQNPRHKITKRGQNVTFRCDPISEHNRLYWYRQTLGQGPEFLTYFQNEAQLEKSRLLSDRFSAERPKGSFSTLEIQRTEQGDSAMYLCASSELAGGSDEQFFGPGTRLTVL.

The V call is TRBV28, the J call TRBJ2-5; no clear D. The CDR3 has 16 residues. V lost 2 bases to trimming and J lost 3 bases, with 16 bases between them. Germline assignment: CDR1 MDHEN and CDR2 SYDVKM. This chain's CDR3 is CASSLLAGSAKETQYF. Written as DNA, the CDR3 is TGTGCCAGCAGTTTACTCGCAGGAAGTGCAAAAGAGACCCAGTACTTC.

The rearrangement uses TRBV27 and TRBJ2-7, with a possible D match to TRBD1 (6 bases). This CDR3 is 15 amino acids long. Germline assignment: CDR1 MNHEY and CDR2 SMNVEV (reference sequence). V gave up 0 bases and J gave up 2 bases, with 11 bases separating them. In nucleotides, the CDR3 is TGTGCCAGCAGTTTATCGACTGCAGGGGCCTACGAGCAGTACTTC. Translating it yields CASSLSTAGAYEQYF.

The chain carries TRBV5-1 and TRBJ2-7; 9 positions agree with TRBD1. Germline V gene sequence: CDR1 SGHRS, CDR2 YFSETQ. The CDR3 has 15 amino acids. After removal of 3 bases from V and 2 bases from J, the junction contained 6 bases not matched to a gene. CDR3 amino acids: CASSSGTGPTYEQYF. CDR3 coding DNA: TGCGCCAGCAGCTCCGGGACAGGGCCTACCTACGAGCAGTACTTC.

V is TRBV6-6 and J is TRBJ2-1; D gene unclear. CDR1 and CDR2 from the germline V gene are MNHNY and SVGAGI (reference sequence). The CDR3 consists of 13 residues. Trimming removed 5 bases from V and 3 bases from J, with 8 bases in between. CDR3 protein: CASSRTDYNEQFF. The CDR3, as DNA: TGTGCCAGCAGTCGGACCGACTACAATGAGCAGTTCTTC.

The CDR3 region has the DNA TGCGCCAGCAGCCAAGATCCCGGGACACGATACCACCGTGAAAAACTGTTTTTT. Translating it yields CASSQDPGTRYHREKLFF. The chain carries TRBV4-1 and TRBJ1-4; a possible D gene is TRBD1 (6 bases). The germline V and J ends were trimmed by 0 bases and 7 bases, with 21 bases remaining between them. Germline V gene data show CDR1 as MGHRA and CDR2 as YSYEKL. The CDR3 loop spans 18 amino acids.

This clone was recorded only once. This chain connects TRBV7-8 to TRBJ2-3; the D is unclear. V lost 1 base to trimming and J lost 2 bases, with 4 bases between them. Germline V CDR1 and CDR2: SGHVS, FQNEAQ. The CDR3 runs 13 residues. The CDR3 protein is CASSLDFTDTQYF. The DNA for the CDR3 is TGTGCCAGCAGCTTAGACTTCACAGATACGCAGTATTTT.